The 24 T cell receptor beta chains listed next were all sequenced from one sample in a study of cytomegalovirus exposure and HLA in healthy donors. Primers: 60 Vbeta forward and 13 Jbeta reverse. Sequencing used immunoSEQ multiplex PCR; TCRdb keeps in-frame clones, though not all of them. This repertoire shows about 140,000 clones, around 85% found once; its top ten account for 8.8%. Material: PBMCs. The source of these receptors is a woman aged 50 to 65 in good health and CMV-seropositive.

The genes are TRBV28 and TRBJ1-4, with a weak D call TRBD1 (6 bases). CDR1 and CDR2 from the germline V gene are MDHEN and SYDVKM. The V and J ends lost 2 bases and 1 base respectively, with 8 bases between them. CDR3 size: 15 residues. The CDR3 DNA is TGTGCCAGCAGTTTACTGGACAGAACTAATGAAAAACTGTTTTTT. The encoded protein is CASSLLDRTNEKLFF.

The rearrangement links TRBV5-6 to TRBJ1-1; the D is unclear. Trimming took off 2 bases at V and 6 bases at J, with 5 bases between the two ends. CDR1 SGHDT and CDR2 YYEEEE come from the germline V gene. The CDR3 is 11 amino acids. CDR3 sequence: CASSFHSEAFF. In DNA form, the CDR3 reads TGTGCCAGCAGCTTCCACTCTGAAGCTTTCTTT. Using reference TRBV5-6 and TRBJ1-1 for the parts outside the CDR3, the full variable domain is DAGVTQSPTHLIKTRGQQVTLRCSPKSGHDTVSWYQQALGQGPQFIFQYYEEEERQRGNFPDRFSGHQFPNYSSELNVNALLLGDSALYLCASSFHSEAFFGQGTRLTVV.

The CDR3 region is CASSPAPGQGLAIRNQPQHF. CDR3 sequence (DNA): TGTGCCAGCTCACCAGCACCGGGACAGGGACTAGCGATACGGAATCAGCCCCAGCATTTT. The V call is TRBV18, the J call TRBJ1-5; 9 bases align to TRBD1. The CDR3 has 20 amino acids. The germline V gene encodes CDR1 KGHSH and CDR2 LQKENI. V trimming: 2 bases; J trimming: 4 bases; junction bases outside the gene matches: 18.

The gene calls are TRBV6-4 and TRBJ1-1; D ambiguous. The germline gives CDR1 MRHNA, CDR2 SNTAGT. The length of the CDR3 is 13 residues. Trimming took 5 bases from V and 1 from J, leaving 8 bases between them. The CDR3 region is CASSRERNTEAFF. CDR3 nucleotides: TGTGCCAGCAGTCGGGAACGGAACACTGAAGCTTTCTTT.

This chain links TRBV9 with TRBJ2-1; perhaps TRBD2 as D (6 bases). CDR1 is SGDLS, CDR2 YYNGEE, per germline. The CDR3 is 15 amino acids. Trimming shortened V by 2 bases and J by 5 bases, and 14 bases separated the two germline ends. The CDR3 region is CASSVSGGEHNEQFF. The DNA of the CDR3 is TGTGCCAGCAGCGTTAGCGGAGGGGAACACAATGAGCAGTTCTTC.

V is TRBV11-2 and J is TRBJ2-7, with TRBD2 matching 7 bases. Germline V lookup: CDR1 SGHAT, CDR2 FQNNGV. The V segment lost 5 bases and the J segment 1 base; nucleotides outside the gene matches: 8. This CDR3 region has 15 residues. In nucleotides, the CDR3 is TGTGCCAGCAGCCCATTAGCGGGTCGGTCCTACGAGCAGTACTTC. Its translation: CASSPLAGRSYEQYF.

The rearrangement uses TRBV14 and TRBJ1-1; a possible D gene is TRBD1 (6 bases). CDR3 length: 15 residues. Germline CDR1 reads SGHDN; CDR2 reads FVKESK. V lost 0 bases and J lost 4, with 12 bases in between. The CDR3 spells CASSQDVPRGTEAFF. Here the CDR3 DNA reads TGTGCCAGCAGCCAAGATGTCCCCAGGGGCACTGAAGCTTTCTTT.

This clone has a handful of counts. The chain recombines TRBV5-4 with TRBJ2-7; TRBD2 is a possible D gene (5 bases). This CDR3 has 14 residues. Germline CDR1 and CDR2: SGHNT and YYREEE (reference sequence). V lost 4 bases and J 3 bases, leaving 14 bases between the germline ends. The CDR3 region has the DNA TGTGCCAGCAGCCTCGGGAACTCTAACTACGAGCAGTACTTC. Amino acid sequence: CASSLGNSNYEQYF.

This chain uses TRBV7-9 with TRBJ1-1, with TRBD1 matching 8 bases. The germline gives CDR1 SEHNR, CDR2 FQNEAQ (reference sequence). The V segment lost 5 bases and the J segment 1 base; nucleotides outside the gene matches: 3. The CDR3 spans 14 residues. As DNA, the CDR3 is TGTGCCAGCAGCGCAGACAGGGGGAACACTGAAGCTTTCTTT. Its translation is CASSADRGNTEAFF.

The chain combines TRBV28 with TRBJ1-6; 8 bases are a match to TRBD1. The CDR3 consists of 15 residues. V trimming: 4 bases; J trimming: 9 bases; junction bases outside the gene matches: 8. Germline values: CDR1 MDHEN, CDR2 SYDVKM. CDR3 sequence: CASSSPGDRSSPLHF. The CDR3 DNA reads TGTGCCAGCAGTTCCCCGGGGGACAGGTCTTCACCCCTCCACTTT.

The chain couples TRBV19 to TRBJ2-7, with D possibly TRBD1 on 6 matching bases. Looked up from germline, CDR1 is LNHDA and CDR2 is SQIVND (reference sequence). This CDR3 region has 13 residues. The V end lost 4 bases, the J end lost 7 bases, and 14 bases lay between the germline ends. The CDR3 DNA reads TGTGCCAGTAGTACCTCGACAGGCTGGGAGCAGTACTTC. Protein: CASSTSTGWEQYF.

This chain links TRBV7-8 with TRBJ1-1; D uncertain. CDR3 size: 15 residues. Trimming took 1 base from V and 2 from J, leaving 11 bases between them. Germline V gene lookup returns CDR1 SGHVS and CDR2 FQNEAQ. The DNA of the CDR3 is TGTGCCAGCAGCTTAGGCCGCCTCCTAAACACTGAAGCTTTCTTT. Its translation: CASSLGRLLNTEAFF.

This chain connects TRBV7-8 to TRBJ1-1; D uncertain. V dropped 3 bases and J dropped 1 base, with 15 bases sitting between them. There are 16 residues in the CDR3. Germline values: CDR1 SGHVS, CDR2 FQNEAQ. The CDR3 here is CASSFVSGQANTEAFF. Written as DNA, the CDR3 is TGTGCCAGCAGCTTTGTGAGTGGGCAAGCGAACACTGAAGCTTTCTTT.

The rearrangement joins TRBV5-1 to TRBJ1-4; D unclear. The germline V gene has CDR1 SGHRS and CDR2 YFSETQ. Trimming stripped 0 bases from V and 7 bases from J, with 7 bases between. CDR3 length equals 13 residues. The CDR3 protein is CASSLGGSEKLFF. CDR3 bases: TGCGCCAGCAGCTTGGGTGGGAGTGAAAAACTGTTTTTT.

The rearrangement joins TRBV2 to TRBJ2-2; D possibly corresponds to TRBD1 (6 bases). CDR3 length: 15 residues. The V and J ends lost 6 bases and 5 bases respectively, with 16 bases between them. Germline CDR1 is SNHLY and CDR2 is FYNNEI. In nucleotides, the CDR3 is TGTGCCAGCAGGGGCCGGACAGTTGGGACCGGGGAGCTGTTTTTT. Translation gives CASRGRTVGTGELFF. Combining the CDR3 with reference TRBV2 and TRBJ2-2 gives the whole variable domain EPEVTQTPSHQVTQMGQEVILRCVPISNHLYFYWYRQILGQKVEFLVSFYNNEISEKSEIFDDQFSVERPDGSNFTLKIRSTKLEDSAMYFCASRGRTVGTGELFFGEGSRLTVL.

The chain has TRBV6-1 and TRBJ1-5; TRBD1 is a possible D gene (6 bases). V lost 6 bases and J lost 5, with 14 bases in between. This CDR3 has 14 residues. Germline values: CDR1 MNHNS, CDR2 SASEGT. CDR3 sequence: CASREQGSYQPQHF. The CDR3 DNA follows: TGTGCCAGCAGAGAACAGGGATCCTATCAGCCCCAGCATTTT.

The V and J genes are TRBV29-1 and TRBJ2-1; 12 bases are a match to TRBD1. The ends lost 1 base at V and 6 bases at J; junction bases unmatched: 1. Looked up from germline, CDR1 is SQVTM and CDR2 is ANQGSEA. This CDR3 has 14 amino acids. The CDR3 DNA follows: TGCAGCGTTGAAGGGGGACAGGGGGCCAATGAGCAGTTCTTC. Translating it yields CSVEGGQGANEQFF.

The V and J genes are TRBV19 and TRBJ2-3; the D gene is possibly TRBD2 (6 bases). Trimming pared 4 bases from V and 6 bases from J, leaving 17 bases between. CDR1 and CDR2 (germline): LNHDA, SQIVND (reference sequence). The CDR3 has 15 residues. CDR3 nucleotides: TGTGCCAGTAGTACCTGGGGAGGACATGGGGATACGCAGTATTTT. Translating it yields CASSTWGGHGDTQYF.

The chain employs TRBV12-5 and TRBJ2-5; 9 bases align to TRBD2. CDR1 and CDR2 (germline): LGHNT, FRNRAP. Unmatched junction bases numbered 6, after V lost 5 bases and J lost 5 bases. The CDR3 covers 14 residues. The CDR3, as DNA: TGTGCTAGTGGTCGCGGGGGGGCCGGGGAGACCCAGTACTTC. Protein product: CASGRGGAGETQYF.

This chain joins TRBV14 and TRBJ2-7; a weak D match, TRBD1 (5 bases). Germline CDR1 is SGHDN and CDR2 is FVKESK. The CDR3 contains 16 residues. Trimming took 0 bases from V and 1 from J, leaving 13 bases between them. CDR3 in DNA: TGTGCCAGCAGCCAAGATATGACCAGGGCTTCCTACGAGCAGTACTTC. Amino acid sequence: CASSQDMTRASYEQYF.

This clone has a handful of counts. This sequence joins TRBV2 and TRBJ2-2; D is uncertain. Per germline, CDR1 SNHLY and CDR2 FYNNEI. This CDR3 region has 15 residues. V was pared by 3 bases and J by 0 bases, with 8 bases between. The CDR3 loop reads CASSDGQANTGELFF. The DNA for the CDR3 is TGTGCCAGCAGTGATGGGCAGGCGAACACCGGGGAGCTGTTTTTT. The full variable domain, completed using reference TRBV2 and TRBJ2-2, is EPEVTQTPSHQVTQMGQEVILRCVPISNHLYFYWYRQILGQKVEFLVSFYNNEISEKSEIFDDQFSVERPDGSNFTLKIRSTKLEDSAMYFCASSDGQANTGELFFGEGSRLTVL.

This clone occurred a few times. The chain couples TRBV11-2 to TRBJ2-3, with TRBD1 matching 7 bases. Per germline, CDR1 SGHAT and CDR2 FQNNGV. The CDR3 sequence is 15 residues long. The V segment lost 5 bases and the J segment 2 bases; nucleotides outside the gene matches: 7. The CDR3 sequence: CASSLTGTVTDTQYF. In DNA, the CDR3 is TGTGCCAGCAGCCTTACAGGGACAGTCACAGATACGCAGTATTTT.

This clone was seen only a few times. The chain recombines TRBV29-1 with TRBJ2-7; D possibly corresponds to TRBD1 (6 bases). Germline V gene lookup returns CDR1 SQVTM and CDR2 ANQGSEA. V was pared by 5 bases and J by 3 bases, with 14 bases between. The CDR3 loop spans 13 amino acids. The CDR3 bases are TGCAGCGTTTCACAGGGTACTTTCTACGAGCAGTACTTC. Translation gives CSVSQGTFYEQYF.

The V gene is TRBV7-9, the J gene TRBJ1-1; possible D gene TRBD1, 5 bases. The germline V gene encodes CDR1 SEHNR and CDR2 FQNEAQ (reference sequence). V lost 2 bases and J lost 11, with 12 bases in between. The CDR3 sequence is 12 residues long. The DNA for the CDR3 is TGTGCCAGCAGCTTATCCCAGGGTCCGGCTTTCTTT. Its translation: CASSLSQGPAFF.